Many counts were recorded for the clone carrying this T cell receptor (beta chain). These data belong to a study of spatial heterogeneity in lung cancer. Study at large: In cases with available follow-up PBMC samples, these were sequenced at a median of about two years after resection. Among detected sequences, beta-chain ones consistently exceeded alpha-chain ones in number.

Germline V lookup: CDR1 LNHDA, CDR2 SQIVND (reference sequence). Trimming took off 3 bases at V and 5 bases at J, with 14 bases between the two ends. This CDR3 has 14 residues. As to time point: blood at routine non-recurrence follow-up after resection. Unsorted tumor, nontumor lung tissue or cryopreserved PBMC supplied the whole RNA. Every TCR cDNA molecule carried a tag that served as a unique molecular identifier. MiXCR, applied by TCRdb to the 5' RACE reads, yields one record per CDR3 protein. The sample holds fewer than 50,000 distinct CDR3 sequences, 8% to 11% seen once. The sample here was PBMCs, taken at follow-up. The chain is built from TRBV19 and TRBJ2-7; a weak D match, TRBD1 (6 bases). The sequence was obtained from a female donor with early-stage non-small cell lung cancer. The DNA for the CDR3 is TGTGCCAGTAGTATCGGACAGCAACGCGACGAGCAGTACTTC. It codes for CASSIGQQRDEQYF.